This T cell receptor (beta chain) was observed in a study of cytomegalovirus exposure and HLA in healthy donors. The PCR ran on 60 Vbeta and 13 Jbeta primers. The protocol was immunoSEQ multiplex PCR, while the TCRdb copy is restricted to in-frame clones and leaves out a portion. This sample has 150,000 or so clones, with around 67% found just once. V gave up 2 bases and J gave up 5 bases, with 9 bases separating them. CDR3 length: 13 residues. CDR1 and CDR2 from the germline V gene are KGHSH and LQKENI. This chain joins TRBV18 and TRBJ2-5; D is unclear. This clonotype was obtained from a man younger than 35 in good health and CMV-seropositive. The specimen sequenced was PBMCs. The CDR3 region is CASSPFQRETQYF. The CDR3 coding sequence is TGTGCCAGCTCACCATTCCAGCGCGAGACCCAGTACTTC.